This T cell receptor (beta chain) was documented in a study of OX40 agonist ivuxolimab in advanced cancers. On the study more broadly: Past anti-PD-1, anti-PD-L1 or anti-CTLA-4 therapy was accepted, and 30% to 50% had received some.

This CDR3 has 16 amino acids. Germline values: CDR1 SGHNT, CDR2 YYREEE (reference sequence). V trimming: 4 bases; J trimming: 8 bases; junction bases outside the gene matches: 7. Assay: immunoSEQ multiplex PCR; the TCRdb copy retains only in-frame clones and omits some. The sample comprises 20,000 to 30,000 clones, more than 80% of which are singletons, and about 15% rests with the top ten. The clonotype was recovered from an adult with an advanced solid tumor such as melanoma, head and neck, liver or kidney cancer. Sequencing was performed on CD4+ or CD8+ T cells sorted from blood, taken in a trial of the OX40 agonist ivuxolimab. The chain couples TRBV5-4 to TRBJ2-1; 15 bases line up with TRBD2. In nucleotides, the CDR3 is TGTGCCAGCAGCCGGACTAGCGGGAGGGCCGGGGATGAGCAGTTCTTC. Amino acid sequence: CASSRTSGRAGDEQFF.